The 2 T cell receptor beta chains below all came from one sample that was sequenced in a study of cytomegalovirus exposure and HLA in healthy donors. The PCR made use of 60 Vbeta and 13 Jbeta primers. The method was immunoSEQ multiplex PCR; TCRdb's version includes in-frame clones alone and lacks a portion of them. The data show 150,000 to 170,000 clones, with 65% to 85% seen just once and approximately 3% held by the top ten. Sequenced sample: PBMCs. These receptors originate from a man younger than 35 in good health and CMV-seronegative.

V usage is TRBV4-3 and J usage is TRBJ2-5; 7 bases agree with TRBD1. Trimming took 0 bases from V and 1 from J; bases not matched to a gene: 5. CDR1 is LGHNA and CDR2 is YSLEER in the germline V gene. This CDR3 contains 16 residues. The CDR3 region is CASSQDVGTAQETQYF. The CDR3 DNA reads TGCGCCAGCAGCCAAGATGTGGGGACAGCCCAAGAGACCCAGTACTTC.

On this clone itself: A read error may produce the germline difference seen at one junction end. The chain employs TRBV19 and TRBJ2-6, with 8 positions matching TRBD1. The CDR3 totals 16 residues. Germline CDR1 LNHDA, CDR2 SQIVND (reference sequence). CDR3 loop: CASSVTGVTGANGLTF. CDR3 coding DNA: TGTGCCAGTAGTGTGACAGGGGTGACTGGGGCCAACGGCCTGACTTTC.